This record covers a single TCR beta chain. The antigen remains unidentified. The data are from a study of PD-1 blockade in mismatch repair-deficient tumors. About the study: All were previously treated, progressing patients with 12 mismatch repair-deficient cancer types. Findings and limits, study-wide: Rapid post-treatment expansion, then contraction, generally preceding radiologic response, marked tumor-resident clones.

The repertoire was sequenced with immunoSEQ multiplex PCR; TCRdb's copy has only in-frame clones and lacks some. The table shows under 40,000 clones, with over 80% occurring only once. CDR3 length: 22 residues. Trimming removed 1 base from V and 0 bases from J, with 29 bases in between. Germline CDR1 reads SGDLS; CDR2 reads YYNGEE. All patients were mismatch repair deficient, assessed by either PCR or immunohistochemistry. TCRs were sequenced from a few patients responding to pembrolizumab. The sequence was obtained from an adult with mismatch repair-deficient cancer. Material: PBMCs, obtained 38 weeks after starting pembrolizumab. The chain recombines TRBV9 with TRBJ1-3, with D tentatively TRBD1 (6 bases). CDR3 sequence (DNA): TGTGCCAGCAGCGTACAGGCTTGGGACCCTCCCAGGGGCCTCCTCTCTGGAAACACCATATATTTT. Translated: CASSVQAWDPPRGLLSGNTIYF.